This TCR beta chain is from a study of T cell responses to AZD1222 COVID-19 vaccine. Only in-frame clones appear in the TCRdb table, and some are missing; sequencing was by immunoSEQ multiplex PCR. Found here are more than 140,000 clones, around 91% of them singletons; the top ten hold 5%. The CDR3 has 15 amino acids. Germline V CDR1 and CDR2: MDHEN, SYDVKM. The V end lost 5 bases, the J end lost 8 bases, and 18 bases lay between the germline ends. This specimen consisted of peripheral blood, obtained on day 0 of AZD1222 vaccination. This clonotype was obtained from an adult in good health. The chain uses TRBV28 and TRBJ1-4, with D maybe TRBD1 (5 bases). DNA for the CDR3: TGTGCCAGCAGTCACTCTGTGGGGGATCGGGAAAAACTGTTTTTT. Its protein product is CASSHSVGDREKLFF.